Each of the 31 T cell receptor beta chains below was sequenced from the same sample in a study of blood T cell repertoires in COVID-19. Method: immunoSEQ multiplex PCR; TCRdb's copy keeps in-frame clones and lacks some. This sample has under 200,000 clones; roughly 86% occur once, and the top ten carry 5.6%. The sample taken for sequencing was PBMCs or T cells enriched from blood (not recorded which). The receptors shown here come from a man aged 35 to 55 with acute COVID-19.

This chain links TRBV3-1 (or the pseudogene TRBV3-2) with TRBJ1-5; D might be TRBD1 (6 bases). Deletions cut 4 bases from V and 2 bases from J, with 9 bases between. There are 14 residues in the CDR3. Per germline, CDR1 LGHDT and CDR2 YNNKEL (reference sequence). The chain's CDR3 is CASSLRQGNQPQHF. CDR3 DNA: TGTGCCAGCAGCCTCAGACAGGGCAATCAGCCCCAGCATTTT.

The V gene is TRBV5-4, the J gene TRBJ2-4; 15 nucleotides agree with TRBD2. The germline V gene encodes CDR1 SGHNT and CDR2 YYREEE (reference sequence). The trim removed 4 bases at V and 9 bases at J, leaving 5 bases unmatched. The CDR3 covers 15 residues. CDR3 residues: CASSPGLAGGGIQYF. In DNA form, the CDR3 reads TGTGCCAGCAGCCCAGGACTAGCGGGGGGGGGCATTCAGTACTTC.

This chain connects TRBV5-4 to TRBJ2-2; 13 bases agree with TRBD2. Per the germline V gene, CDR1 is SGHNT and CDR2 is YYREEE (reference sequence). V gave up 3 bases and J gave up 6 bases; unmatched junction bases: 8. The length of the CDR3 is 17 residues. The CDR3 loop reads CASSSGGLAGFAGELFF. Written as DNA, the CDR3 is TGTGCCAGCAGCTCGGGGGGACTAGCGGGATTCGCCGGGGAGCTGTTTTTT.

The chain uses TRBV6-5 and TRBJ1-1, with D possibly being TRBD1 (5 bases). Trimming took off 6 bases at V and 2 bases at J, with 16 bases between the two ends. This CDR3 region has 15 residues. Germline values: CDR1 MNHEY, CDR2 SVGAGI. CDR3 sequence: CASSRKPTANTEAFF. CDR3 DNA: TGTGCCAGCAGCCGGAAGCCGACAGCTAACACTGAAGCTTTCTTT.

The sample holds one count of this clone. The chain carries TRBV6-5 and TRBJ2-5, with D perhaps TRBD2 (6 bases). In germline, CDR1 is MNHEY, CDR2 SVGAGI. There are 16 residues in the CDR3. The V end lost 4 bases, the J end lost 3 bases, and 18 bases lay between the germline ends. CDR3 sequence: CASSFTGVKSEETQYF. The CDR3, as DNA: TGTGCCAGCAGTTTCACGGGAGTTAAGTCGGAAGAGACCCAGTACTTC.

The chain employs TRBV3-1 (or the pseudogene TRBV3-2) and TRBJ2-7; 11 bases line up with TRBD2. V lost 3 bases, J lost 2 bases, and 6 bases stayed unmatched. This CDR3 comprises 16 residues. From germline, CDR1 is LGHDT and CDR2 YNNKEL (reference sequence). In nucleotides, the CDR3 is TGTGCCAGCAGCCAGGAGGGACTAGCGGAGCCCTACGAGCAGTACTTC. It yields the protein CASSQEGLAEPYEQYF.

Sample share makes this clone medium-sized. This chain uses TRBV5-4 with TRBJ2-2, with 8 bases that match TRBD2. V was clipped by 5 bases and J by 4 bases; unmatched bases: 10. This CDR3 comprises 16 residues. Germline CDR1 reads SGHNT; CDR2 reads YYREEE (reference sequence). This chain's CDR3 is CASSPSGLAGTGELFF. Written as DNA, the CDR3 is TGTGCCAGCAGTCCGAGTGGTCTAGCGGGCACCGGGGAGCTGTTTTTT.

This rearrangement joins TRBV28 to TRBJ1-5; D not certain. V lost 3 bases and J 5 bases, leaving 11 bases between the germline ends. CDR3 length equals 14 residues. CDR1 is MDHEN and CDR2 is SYDVKM in the germline V gene. In DNA form, the CDR3 reads TGTGCCAGCAGTTTCGCCAGGCGCGATCAGCCCCAGCATTTT. Its protein is CASSFARRDQPQHF.

V and J are TRBV11-2 and TRBJ1-1; D perhaps matches TRBD1 (5 bases). The V end was cut by 5 bases, the J end by 0 bases, with 13 bases between. The CDR3 consists of 15 residues. The germline V gene encodes CDR1 SGHAT and CDR2 FQNNGV. The CDR3 bases are TGTGCCAGCAGCATAGGGGCCCCCATGAACACTGAAGCTTTCTTT. It encodes CASSIGAPMNTEAFF. Filled out from reference TRBV11-2 and TRBJ1-1, the complete variable domain reads EAGVAQSPRYKIIEKRQSVAFWCNPISGHATLYWYQQILGQGPKLLIQFQNNGVVDDSQLPKDRFSAERLKGVDSTLKIQPAKLEDSAVYLCASSIGAPMNTEAFFGQGTRLTVV.

The rearrangement joins TRBV5-6 to TRBJ2-1, with a possible D match to TRBD2 (7 bases). This CDR3 comprises 13 residues. Looked up from germline, CDR1 is SGHDT and CDR2 is YYEEEE. With 3 bases removed from V and 6 bases from J, the gap between germline ends came to 10 bases. The CDR3 sequence: CASSSAGANEQFF. As DNA, the CDR3 is TGTGCCAGCAGCTCGGCGGGGGCCAATGAGCAGTTCTTC.

The chain carries TRBV7-6 and TRBJ2-2; weak D call: TRBD2 (6 bases). Germline V CDR1 and CDR2: SGHVS, FNYEAQ. V gave up 3 bases and J gave up 4 bases, with 9 bases separating them. This CDR3 is built from 14 residues. DNA for the CDR3: TGTGCCAGCAGCTTGAAGGGAGGCACCGGGGAGCTGTTTTTT. It yields the protein CASSLKGGTGELFF. The variable domain in full, completed from reference TRBV7-6 and TRBJ2-2, reads GAGVSQSPRYKVTKRGQDVALRCDPISGHVSLYWYRQALGQGPEFLTYFNYEAQQDKSGLPNDRFSAERPEGSISTLTIQRTEQRDSAMYRCASSLKGGTGELFFGEGSRLTVL.

As concerns this clone: Other DNA sequences in the same sample also yield this CDR3. This chain links TRBV5-1 with TRBJ1-1, with D possibly being TRBD1 (6 bases). In germline, CDR1 is SGHRS, CDR2 YFSETQ. The CDR3 consists of 13 residues. Trimming pared 0 bases from V and 8 bases from J, leaving 11 bases between. The CDR3 loop is CASSLDGGTEAFF. As DNA, the CDR3 is TGCGCCAGCAGCTTGGACGGGGGGACAGAAGCTTTCTTT.

The chain joins TRBV6-5 to TRBJ1-5, with D possibly TRBD1 on 6 matching bases. This CDR3 is built from 15 residues. The V end was cut by 5 bases, the J end by 6 bases, with 17 bases between. Germline CDR1 is MNHEY and CDR2 is SVGAGI. CDR3 DNA: TGTGCCAGCAGTCAACAGGGAAAGTTAAGTCAGCCCCAGCATTTT. Protein: CASSQQGKLSQPQHF.

The chain recombines TRBV5-1 with TRBJ1-6; 9 nucleotides agree with TRBD1. The V segment lost 6 bases and the J segment 6 bases; nucleotides outside the gene matches: 4. Germline loops: CDR1 SGHRS, CDR2 YFSETQ. The CDR3 sequence is 14 residues long. CDR3 in amino acids: CASKTGQGNSPLHF. The CDR3 DNA reads as TGCGCCAGCAAGACGGGACAGGGTAATTCACCCCTCCACTTT.

The chain uses TRBV5-6 and TRBJ2-7, with a weak D call TRBD2 (6 bases). V was trimmed by 4 bases and J by 4 bases, leaving 15 bases between them. The CDR3 extends over 14 amino acids. Germline V gives CDR1 SGHDT, CDR2 YYEEEE. The CDR3: CASSTAGAMYEQYF. The DNA of the CDR3 is TGTGCCAGCAGCACAGCGGGCGCGATGTACGAGCAGTACTTC.

V usage is TRBV18 and J usage is TRBJ2-1, with D tentatively TRBD1 (6 bases). The CDR3 contains 13 residues. In germline, CDR1 is KGHSH, CDR2 LQKENI. The V end was cut by 0 bases, the J end by 10 bases, with 10 bases between. CDR3 amino acids: CASSPPGHQEQFF. DNA for the CDR3: TGTGCCAGCTCACCACCGGGACACCAGGAGCAGTTCTTC.

This clone was recorded a few times. The DNA of the CDR3 is TGCGCCAGCAGACGTACGACTAGCGGGCCTCGAACTTCGGGGGAGCTGTTTTTT. This codes for CASRRTTSGPRTSGELFF. V gene TRBV4-1 combines with J gene TRBJ2-2; 10 nucleotides match TRBD2. The CDR3 contains 18 residues. Germline V CDR1 and CDR2: MGHRA, YSYEKL. V gave up 6 bases and J gave up 8 bases; unmatched junction bases: 18.

A remark on this clone: This may stem from a read error, because a much larger clone lies one nucleotide away. The chain employs TRBV11-2 and TRBJ2-7; unclear D gene. Germline V gene data show CDR1 as SGHAT and CDR2 as FQNNGV. CDR3 length: 11 amino acids. V lost 7 bases, J lost 3 bases, and 7 bases lay in between. CDR3 bases: TGTGCCAGCACCCCGGGCTACGAGCAGTACTTC. Its protein product is CASTPGYEQYF. The variable domain in full, completed from reference TRBV11-2 and TRBJ2-7, reads EAGVAQSPRYKIIEKRQSVAFWCNPISGHATLYWYQQILGQGPKLLIQFQNNGVVDDSQLPKDRFSAERLKGVDSTLKIQPAKLEDSAVYLCASTPGYEQYFGPGTRLTVT.

The rearrangement uses TRBV10-2 and TRBJ1-1, with 8 bases aligning to TRBD1. The CDR3 sequence is 14 residues long. Germline V gene data show CDR1 as WSHSY and CDR2 as SAAADI. V was pared by 5 bases and J by 4 bases, with 6 bases of the junction left unmatched. The CDR3 DNA sequence: TGCGCCAGCAGTACTGACAGGGGACGCACTGAAGCTTTCTTT. Translation: CASSTDRGRTEAFF.

The chain links TRBV6-5 to TRBJ2-7, with 10 bases aligning to TRBD1. Germline-derived CDR1 and CDR2 are MNHEY and SVGAGI. V shed 10 bases, J shed 3 bases, and the junction held 3 bases outside the gene matches. This CDR3 region has 12 residues. The CDR3 spells CATGTGDYEQYF. Written as DNA, the CDR3 is TGTGCCACCGGGACAGGGGACTACGAGCAGTACTTC.

The chain couples TRBV10-3 to TRBJ1-4, with TRBD1 matching over 9 bases. Germline CDR1 ENHRY, CDR2 SYGVKD. The CDR3 runs to 14 residues. The V segment lost 10 bases and the J segment 5 bases; nucleotides outside the gene matches: 8. CDR3 region: CATRQGDQNEKLFF. DNA for the CDR3: TGTGCCACCAGACAGGGGGACCAAAATGAAAAACTGTTTTTT.

The CDR3: CASSPSRSYGYTF. The CDR3 DNA reads TGTGCCAGCAGCCCCTCGCGCTCCTATGGCTACACCTTC. The genes are TRBV14 and TRBJ1-2; D uncertain. There are 13 residues in the CDR3. Germline CDR1 is SGHDN and CDR2 is FVKESK. The V and J ends lost 4 bases and 4 bases respectively, with 10 bases between them.

The chain uses TRBV4-3 and TRBJ2-7; TRBD2 aligns across 9 bases. V shed 3 bases, J shed 7 bases, and the junction held 10 bases outside the gene matches. CDR1 and CDR2 (germline): LGHNA, YSLEER. CDR3 length: 15 residues. CDR3 bases: TGCGCCAGCAGCCAGTTAGCGGGAGCCCTGGGAGAGCAGTACTTC. This codes for CASSQLAGALGEQYF.

The chain employs TRBV7-2 and TRBJ1-6; 9 bases line up with TRBD1. Germline assignment: CDR1 SGHTA and CDR2 FQGNSA. With V trimmed by 5 bases and J by 6 bases, 5 bases remained unmatched. The CDR3 loop spans 15 amino acids. CDR3 in DNA: TGTGCCAGCAGCCCACAGACAGGGGGTAATTCACCCCTCCACTTT. This codes for CASSPQTGGNSPLHF.

The J gene is TRBJ1-6, the V gene TRBV9; possible D gene TRBD1, 5 bases. Deletions cut 4 bases from V and 9 bases from J, with 17 bases between. The CDR3 is 15 amino acids. CDR1 is SGDLS, CDR2 YYNGEE, per germline. CDR3 nucleotides: TGTGCCAGCAGCTTCGACCCCGGGACTTCTTCACCCCTCCACTTT. Protein sequence: CASSFDPGTSSPLHF.

The chain uses TRBV7-2 and TRBJ2-3, with TRBD2 identical over 10 bases. The J segment lost 4 bases and the V segment lost 0 bases, leaving 10 bases of the junction unmatched. The CDR3 runs 18 residues. Germline V gene lookup returns CDR1 SGHTA and CDR2 FQGNSA. The CDR3 loop reads CASSLAWASGSLADTQYF. CDR3 DNA: TGTGCCAGCAGCTTAGCCTGGGCTAGCGGGAGTCTCGCAGATACGCAGTATTTT.

J is TRBJ1-5 and V is TRBV12-5; D gene ambiguous. Trimming took off 7 bases at V and 2 bases at J, with 12 bases between the two ends. Germline CDR1 LGHNT, CDR2 FRNRAP. The CDR3 is made up of 14 amino acids. Written as DNA, the CDR3 is TGTGCTAGTGCCGGGGAGGGAGGCAATCAGCCCCAGCATTTT. It specifies CASAGEGGNQPQHF.

This chain links TRBV3-1 (or the pseudogene TRBV3-2) with TRBJ2-7, with TRBD1 as a possible D gene (5 bases). The CDR3 sequence is 17 residues long. The germline CDR1 and CDR2 sequences are LGHDT and YNNKEL (reference sequence). Between the trimmed V and J ends, which lost 0 bases and 2 bases, there was a span of 17 bases. The chain's CDR3 is CASSQDGWTPGAYEQYF. CDR3 bases: TGTGCCAGCAGCCAAGACGGGTGGACACCGGGCGCCTACGAGCAGTACTTC.

This chain joins TRBV14 and TRBJ1-1; maybe TRBD1 (5 bases). Germline V CDR1 and CDR2: SGHDN, FVKESK. Between the trimmed V and J ends, which lost 4 bases and 0 bases, there was a span of 9 bases. The CDR3 length is 14 residues. The CDR3 here is CASSLQGVNTEAFF. DNA of the CDR3: TGTGCCAGCAGCCTCCAGGGCGTGAACACTGAAGCTTTCTTT.

J is TRBJ2-1 and V is TRBV27; a weak D match, TRBD1 (5 bases). The germline gives CDR1 MNHEY, CDR2 SMNVEV (reference sequence). CDR3 length: 17 amino acids. V was clipped by 1 base and J by 6 bases, with 19 bases between them. The CDR3 here is CASSLLARALKGNEQFF. The CDR3 nucleotides are TGTGCCAGCAGTTTATTGGCCAGGGCTTTGAAGGGCAATGAGCAGTTCTTC.

This clone was seen a few times. V and J are TRBV18 and TRBJ2-7; D might be TRBD2 (5 bases). Looked up from germline, CDR1 is KGHSH and CDR2 is LQKENI. Trimming removed 3 bases at V and 0 bases at J, with 6 bases between. This CDR3 has 13 residues. Written as DNA, the CDR3 is TGTGCCAGCTCACCTAGCGCCTCCTACGAGCAGTACTTC. Protein: CASSPSASYEQYF.